This T cell receptor beta chain was sequenced for a study of blood T cell repertoires in COVID-19. Study overall: Collection of acute and convalescent COVID-19 samples took place in the United States, Italy and Spain. Nucleic acid was either cDNA or gDNA, and it came from T cells, B-cell-depleted T cells, or PBMCs.

How the authors handled the data: Cell counts per sample came from amplifying reference gene primers. TCRdb's copy holds only in-frame clones and misses some; the assay was immunoSEQ multiplex PCR. V, J and clone size derive from that table, while D and trimming were established from the DNA sequence. Of about 270,000 clones detected, 80% to 85% appear once; the ten largest clones hold around 3%. V lost 0 bases and J lost 5; bases outside the gene matches: 4. CDR3 length: 16 residues. CDR1 is LGHNA, CDR2 YSLEER, per germline. The chain carries TRBV4-3 and TRBJ2-2, with TRBD1 matching 9 bases. The sample taken for sequencing was peripheral blood. The clonotype comes from a woman aged 55-70 years with active or convalescent COVID-19. CDR3 sequence: CASSQEQGARTGELFF. The CDR3 nucleotides are TGCGCCAGCAGCCAAGAACAGGGGGCGCGAACCGGGGAGCTGTTTTTT.